This entry describes one TCR beta chain. Germline CDR1 and CDR2: MDHEN and SYDVKM. Trimming left V 6 bases short and J 3 bases short, with 18 bases between. The CDR3 is 15 residues long. The method was immunoSEQ multiplex PCR; TCRdb's version includes in-frame clones alone and lacks a portion of them. In the table there are tens of thousands of clones, 96% of which are singletons. The data derive from a study of technical replicates of blood from a handful of donors. Material for sequencing was T cells isolated from PBMCs. V is TRBV28 and J is TRBJ2-7; D might be TRBD1 (8 bases). This clonotype originated in a human donor in good health. CDR3 bases: TGTGCCAGCAGACCTGACAGGGGAGGGTTCTACGAGCAGTACTTC. Protein product: CASRPDRGGFYEQYF. Full variable domain (remainder filled in from reference TRBV28 and TRBJ2-7): DVKVTQSSRYLVKRTGEKVFLECVQDMDHENMFWYRQDPGLGLRLIYFSYDVKMKEKGDIPEGYSVSREKKERFSLILESASTNQTSMYLCASRPDRGGFYEQYFGPGTRLTVT.